Detailed here is one T cell receptor beta chain. Its antigen is not identified. These data come from a study of T-cell memory formation after mild COVID-19. This CDR3 is built from 12 residues. V lost 4 bases and J lost 15, with 16 bases in between. Germline V gene data show CDR1 as MNHEY and CDR2 as SMNVEV (reference sequence). Study-wide results and limits: That cross-reactive memory joined was suggested by some responding clones appearing in pre-infection memory.

Via MiXCR, TCRdb re-called the 5' RACE reads, giving one row per CDR3 protein. The table shows around 250,000 distinct CDR3 sequences, with 16% occurring only once. The chain combines TRBV27 with TRBJ2-1, with D unresolved. Sample: PBMCs or a T cell subset sorted from them (not recorded which). The sequence came from a man aged 18 to 29 who had mild COVID-19 (a few samples of this study predate the infection). Cell type and time point are not known. CDR3 DNA sequence: TGTGCCAGCAGTTCATTGTGGAGCCTACCGTTCTTC. Amino acid sequence: CASSSLWSLPFF.